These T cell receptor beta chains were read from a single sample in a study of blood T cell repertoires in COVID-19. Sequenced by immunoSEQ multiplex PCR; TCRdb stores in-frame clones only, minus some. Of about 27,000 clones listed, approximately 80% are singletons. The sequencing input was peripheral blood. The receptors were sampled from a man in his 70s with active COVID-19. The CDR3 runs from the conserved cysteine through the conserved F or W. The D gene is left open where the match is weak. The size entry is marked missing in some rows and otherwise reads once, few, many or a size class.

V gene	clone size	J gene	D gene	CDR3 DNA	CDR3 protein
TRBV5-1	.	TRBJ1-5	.	TGCGCCAGCAGCCCCGGGATGGGATTGGGGCCCCAGCATTTT	CASSPGMGLGPQHF
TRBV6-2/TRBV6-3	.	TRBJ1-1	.	TGTGCCAGCAGTTACTCGATCCAGGGTGTGAACACTGAAGCTTTCTTT	CASSYSIQGVNTEAFF
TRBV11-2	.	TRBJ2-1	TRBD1	TGTGCCAGCAGCTCAGAGGGACAGGGGCCCTACAATGAGCAGTTCTTC	CASSSEGQGPYNEQFF
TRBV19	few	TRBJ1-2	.	TGTGCCAGTAGTATTGGGGACTTTAACTATGGCTACACCTTC	CASSIGDFNYGYTF
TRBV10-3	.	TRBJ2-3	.	TGTGCCATCAGTGAGTCGACTAGTTCAGAGCCAGATACGCAGTATTTT	CAISESTSSEPDTQYF
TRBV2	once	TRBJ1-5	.	TGTGCCAGCAGTGTGGAGGGAATCAGCAATCAGCCCCAGCATTTT	CASSVEGISNQPQHF
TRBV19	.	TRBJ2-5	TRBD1	TGTGCCAGTAGTATAGCCCTAACAGGGGCTGAGACCCAGTACTTC	CASSIALTGAETQYF
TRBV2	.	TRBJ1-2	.	TGTGCCAGCACCCCGGACTATGGCTACACCTTC	CASTPDYGYTF
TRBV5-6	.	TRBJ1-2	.	TGTGCCAGCAGCGTGGGACAAAGCTATGGCTACACCTTC	CASSVGQSYGYTF
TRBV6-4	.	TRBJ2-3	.	TGTGCCAGCAGAGCTGACTACCATACAGATACGCAGTATTTT	CASRADYHTDTQYF
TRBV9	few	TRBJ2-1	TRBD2	TGTGCCAGCAGCGATAGCGGGGGTTACAATGAGCAGTTCTTC	CASSDSGGYNEQFF
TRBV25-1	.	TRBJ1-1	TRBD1	TGTGCCAGCAGTGAGCAGGGGGTTACCACTGAAGCTTTCTTT	CASSEQGVTTEAFF
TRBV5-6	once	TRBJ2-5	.	TGTGCCAGCAGCTTCCGGCCGGGGGTCCAAGAGACCCAGTACTTC	CASSFRPGVQETQYF
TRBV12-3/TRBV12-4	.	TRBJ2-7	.	TGTGCCAGCAGTTTAGGGAGGGAGCAGTACTTC	CASSLGREQYF
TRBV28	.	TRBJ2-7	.	TGTGCCAGCAGTTTAGAAATGCGGGAGCAGTACTTC	CASSLEMREQYF
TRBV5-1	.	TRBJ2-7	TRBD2	TGCGCCAGCAGCTACAGCGGGAGCCCAAATTACGAGCAGTACTTC	CASSYSGSPNYEQYF
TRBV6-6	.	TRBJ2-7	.	TGTGCCAGCAGTTACTCCGACACCTACGAGCAGTACTTC	CASSYSDTYEQYF
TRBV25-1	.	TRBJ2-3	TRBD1	TGTGCCAGCAGTGATAAATGGGGTCAGGGGGCGCGAAGGACGCAGTATTTT	CASSDKWGQGARRTQYF
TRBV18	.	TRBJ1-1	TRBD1	TGTGCCAGCTCACCCCAATGGACAGGGGGGAACACTGAAGCTTTCTTT	CASSPQWTGGNTEAFF
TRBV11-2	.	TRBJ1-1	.	TGTGCCAGCAGCCAAGTAGAGGGACACTGGAACACTGAAGCTTTCTTT	CASSQVEGHWNTEAFF